These 6 T cell receptor beta chains came from one sample sequenced in a study of blood T cell repertoires in COVID-19. The table came from immunoSEQ multiplex PCR; TCRdb's copy has only in-frame clones and leaves some out. Here the sample spans tens of thousands of clones, nearly 90% being singletons. Sequencing input: peripheral blood. The receptor set was obtained from a man in his sixties or seventies with acute or convalescent COVID-19.

The V call is TRBV6-1, the J call TRBJ1-1; D is uncertain. Per germline, CDR1 MNHNS and CDR2 SASEGT. V dropped 3 bases and J dropped 1 base, with 6 bases sitting between them. The CDR3 totals 13 residues. CDR3 bases: TGTGCCAGCAGTGACACAAGGAACACTGAAGCTTTCTTT. This sequence encodes CASSDTRNTEAFF.

The chain carries TRBV7-9 and TRBJ2-5, with D possibly matching TRBD2 (6 bases). Per germline, CDR1 SEHNR and CDR2 FQNEAQ (reference sequence). V was cut by 4 bases and J by 7 bases, with 19 bases left in between. This CDR3 has 15 amino acids. The CDR3, as DNA: TGTGCCAGCAGCTACGGGACTTCGGTCCAGGGGACCCAGTACTTC. Amino acids: CASSYGTSVQGTQYF.

This chain links TRBV30 with TRBJ2-7; the match to TRBD1 covers 7 bases. The V and J ends lost 3 bases and 1 base, in that order; junction bases with no gene match: 3. CDR1 is GTSNPN and CDR2 is SVGIG in the germline V gene (reference sequence). The CDR3 extends over 13 amino acids. The CDR3 region has the DNA TGTGCCTGGAGCCGGGACAGTTCCTACGAGCAGTACTTC. This encodes CAWSRDSSYEQYF.

The CDR3 reads CASSQAFGSSNEKLFF. The CDR3 DNA reads as TGCGCCAGCAGCCAAGCTTTCGGGTCGTCTAATGAAAAACTGTTTTTT. V is TRBV4-1 and J is TRBJ1-4; D call uncertain. V was pared by 1 base and J by 3 bases, with 12 bases between. This CDR3 contains 16 residues. CDR1 is MGHRA, CDR2 YSYEKL, per germline.

The sample holds one count of this clone. The chain combines TRBV27 with TRBJ2-2; 7 bases line up with TRBD1. The CDR3 is 17 amino acids. V shed 5 bases, J shed 5 bases, and the junction held 14 bases outside the gene matches. CDR1 and CDR2 from the germline V gene are MNHEY and SMNVEV (reference sequence). CDR3 nucleotides: TGTGCCAGCAGTCTTTCCCAAACAGGGGAACGGACCGGGGAGCTGTTTTTT. Residues: CASSLSQTGERTGELFF.

The gene calls are TRBV12-3 or TRBV12-4 and TRBJ1-6, with 9 bases identical to TRBD1. The V and J ends lost 5 bases and 13 bases, in that order; junction bases with no gene match: 6. CDR3 length: 13 amino acids. CDR3 nucleotides: TGTGCCAGCAGTCGGACAGGGGTCACTCCCCTCCACTTT. Translation: CASSRTGVTPLHF.